These 14 T cell receptor beta chains originate from one sample sequenced in a study of CD8 T cells in Susac syndrome. Reverse transcription of about 0.45 to 1 ug RNA was carried out with random hexamers. MiXCR, applied by TCRdb to the immunoSEQ multiplex PCR reads, yields one record per CDR3 protein. The repertoire holds 150,000 to 160,000 distinct CDR3 sequences, with over 85% as singletons. The material sequenced was CD8+ T cells from PBMCs. The receptors come from a human donor with multiple sclerosis.

This clonotype was detected only a few times. The V and J genes are TRBV27 and TRBJ2-7, with 8 bases matching TRBD1. Germline CDR1 reads MNHEY; CDR2 reads SMNVEV (reference sequence). The length of the CDR3 is 14 residues. J was trimmed by 4 bases and V by 3 bases; bases with no gene match: 5. The CDR3 DNA reads as TGTGCCAGCAGTTTTGGACAGGGACCGTACGAGCAGTACTTC. Translated, it gives CASSFGQGPYEQYF.

The CDR3 nucleotides read TGTGCCAGCAGTGACAGTACAGGACCGTATGGCTACACCTTC. Translating it yields CASSDSTGPYGYTF. The chain joins TRBV27 to TRBJ1-2, with D possibly TRBD1 on 5 matching bases. From germline, CDR1 is MNHEY and CDR2 SMNVEV (reference sequence). The CDR3 is made up of 14 amino acids. V was cut by 5 bases and J by 5 bases, with 15 bases left in between.

The J gene is TRBJ2-5, the V gene TRBV15; D call uncertain. The CDR3 is 16 residues long. The V gene's germline CDR1 is LNHNV and CDR2 YYDKDF (reference sequence). The germline V and J ends were trimmed by 1 base and 5 bases, with 17 bases remaining between them. The CDR3 is CATSRGGEAQRETQYF. Written as DNA, the CDR3 is TGTGCCACCAGCAGAGGAGGAGAGGCCCAGAGGGAGACCCAGTACTTC.

This chain links TRBV4-1 with TRBJ2-3; D unresolved. Trimming removed 2 bases from V and 0 bases from J, with 12 bases in between. The CDR3 has 16 residues. CDR1 MGHRA and CDR2 YSYEKL come from the germline V gene. The DNA of the CDR3 is TGCGCCAGCAGCCAAAGGACGGCGTCTAGCACAGATACGCAGTATTTT. This translates into CASSQRTASSTDTQYF.

The chain employs TRBV23-1 and TRBJ2-5; D is uncertain. TRBV23-1 qualifies as an ORF whose function is uncertain. The germline V and J ends were trimmed by 3 bases and 1 base, with 9 bases remaining between them. CDR3 size: 14 residues. CDR3 amino acids: CASSQPGLQETQYF. The CDR3 region has the DNA TGCGCCAGCAGTCAGCCCGGGCTCCAAGAGACCCAGTACTTC.

The genes are TRBV30 and TRBJ1-2; a possible D gene is TRBD1 (5 bases). The CDR3 loop spans 12 amino acids. Germline assignment: CDR1 GTSNPN and CDR2 SVGIG (reference sequence). Trimming shortened V by 5 bases and J by 7 bases, and 14 bases separated the two germline ends. The CDR3: CAWGDRVGGYTF. Here the CDR3 DNA reads TGTGCCTGGGGGGACCGGGTGGGTGGCTACACCTTC.

This rearrangement joins TRBV20-1 to TRBJ1-2; D ambiguous. The CDR3 is 16 amino acids. Trimming cost V 3 bases and J 6 bases, with 23 bases left between them. In germline, CDR1 is DFQATT, CDR2 SNEGSKA (reference sequence). CDR3 coding DNA: TGCAGTGCTAGCGGGAGCCACCGAACCCTTGGAAATGGCTACACCTTC. This translates into CSASGSHRTLGNGYTF.

The count of this clonotype is one. The V call is TRBV13, the J call TRBJ1-1; D might be TRBD1 (6 bases). The germline V and J ends were trimmed by 0 bases and 1 base, with 9 bases remaining between them. This CDR3 has 15 residues. Germline loops: CDR1 PRHDT, CDR2 FYEKMQ (reference sequence). CDR3 sequence reads: CASSLGPTGNTEAFF. DNA for the CDR3: TGTGCCAGCAGCTTAGGTCCGACAGGGAACACTGAAGCTTTCTTT.

This clonotype was seen only once. The V call is TRBV7-2, the J call TRBJ1-6; D gene ambiguous. Germline V gives CDR1 SGHTA, CDR2 FQGNSA. The CDR3 runs to 13 residues. The V gene lost 1 base and the J gene lost 9 bases, with 7 bases spanning the gap. For the CDR3, the DNA is TGTGCCAGCAGCTTAGAGTTAACTTCACCCCTCCACTTT. Translating it yields CASSLELTSPLHF.

The genes are TRBV28 and TRBJ2-7; tentatively, D is TRBD1 (6 bases). The CDR3 covers 13 residues. Looked up from germline, CDR1 is MDHEN and CDR2 is SYDVKM. Between the trimmed V and J ends, which lost 3 bases and 3 bases, there was a span of 9 bases. CDR3 amino acids: CASSLGRGYEQYF. DNA of the CDR3: TGTGCCAGCAGTTTGGGCAGGGGCTACGAGCAGTACTTC.

The chain employs TRBV12-3 or TRBV12-4 and TRBJ1-2; D not certain. This CDR3 has 14 residues. V was shortened by 3 bases and J by 5 bases, with 13 bases between the two germline ends. CDR3 sequence (DNA): TGTGCCAGCAGTTTGTATCCGGGAGGATATGGCTACACCTTC. Residues: CASSLYPGGYGYTF.

The chain couples TRBV19 to TRBJ1-5; TRBD1 agrees at 8 bases. Per germline, CDR1 LNHDA and CDR2 SQIVND (reference sequence). The CDR3 runs to 15 residues. V was clipped by 8 bases and J by 6 bases; unmatched bases: 12. CDR3 in amino acids: CASLDSDRASQPQHF. CDR3 in DNA: TGTGCCAGTCTAGACTCGGACAGGGCGAGTCAGCCCCAGCATTTT.

J is TRBJ2-2 and V is TRBV28; tentatively, D is TRBD2 (5 bases). Trimming took 6 bases from V and 5 from J, leaving 13 bases between them. The CDR3 loop spans 14 amino acids. CDR1 MDHEN and CDR2 SYDVKM come from the germline V gene. The CDR3 region has the DNA TGTGCCAGCAGCCCGGAGGTGGAGACCGGGGAGCTGTTTTTT. Protein product: CASSPEVETGELFF.

This chain uses TRBV27 with TRBJ2-7, with 7 positions matching TRBD1. The junction had 4 bases not matched to a gene; V was cut back by 5 bases and J by 6 bases. The CDR3 has 12 residues. Per germline, CDR1 MNHEY and CDR2 SMNVEV (reference sequence). Here the CDR3 DNA reads TGTGCCAGCAGTCAACAGGGGTCCGAGCAGTACTTC. Residues: CASSQQGSEQYF.